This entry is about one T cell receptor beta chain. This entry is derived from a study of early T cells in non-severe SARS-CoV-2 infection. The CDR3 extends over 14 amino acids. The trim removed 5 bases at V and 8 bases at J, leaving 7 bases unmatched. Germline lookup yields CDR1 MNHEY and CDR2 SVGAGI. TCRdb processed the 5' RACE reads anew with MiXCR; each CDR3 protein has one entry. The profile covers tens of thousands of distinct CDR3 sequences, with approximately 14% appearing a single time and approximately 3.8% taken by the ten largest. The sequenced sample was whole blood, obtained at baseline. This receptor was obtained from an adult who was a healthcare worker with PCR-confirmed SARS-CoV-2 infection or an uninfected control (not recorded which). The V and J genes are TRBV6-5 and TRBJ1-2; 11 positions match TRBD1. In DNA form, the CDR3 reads TGTGCCAGCAGTCCGGACAGGGGGCGAGGCGGCTACACCTTC. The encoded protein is CASSPDRGRGGYTF.